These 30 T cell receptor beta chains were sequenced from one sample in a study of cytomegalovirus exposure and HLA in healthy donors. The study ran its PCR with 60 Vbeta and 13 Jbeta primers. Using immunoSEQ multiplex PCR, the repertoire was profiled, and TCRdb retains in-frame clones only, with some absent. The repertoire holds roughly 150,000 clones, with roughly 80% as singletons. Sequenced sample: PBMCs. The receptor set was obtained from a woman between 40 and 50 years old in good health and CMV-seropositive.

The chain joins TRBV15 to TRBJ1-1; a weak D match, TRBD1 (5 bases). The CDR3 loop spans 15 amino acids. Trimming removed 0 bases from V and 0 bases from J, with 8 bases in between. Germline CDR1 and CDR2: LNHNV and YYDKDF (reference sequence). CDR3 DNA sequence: TGTGCCACCAGCAGAGACGCGGGGGTGAACACTGAAGCTTTCTTT. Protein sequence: CATSRDAGVNTEAFF.

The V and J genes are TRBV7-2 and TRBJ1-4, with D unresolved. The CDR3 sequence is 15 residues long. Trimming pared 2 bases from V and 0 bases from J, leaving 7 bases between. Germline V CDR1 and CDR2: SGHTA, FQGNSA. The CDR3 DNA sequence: TGTGCCAGCAGCTTATCCGGGTCAACTAATGAAAAACTGTTTTTT. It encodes CASSLSGSTNEKLFF.

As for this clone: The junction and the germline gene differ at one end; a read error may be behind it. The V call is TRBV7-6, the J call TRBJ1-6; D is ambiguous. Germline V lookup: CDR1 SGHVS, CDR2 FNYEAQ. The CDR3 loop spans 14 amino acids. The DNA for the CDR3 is TGTGCCAGCAGCTTAGTGCCAGATAATTCACCCCCCCACTTT. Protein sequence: CASSLVPDNSPPHF.

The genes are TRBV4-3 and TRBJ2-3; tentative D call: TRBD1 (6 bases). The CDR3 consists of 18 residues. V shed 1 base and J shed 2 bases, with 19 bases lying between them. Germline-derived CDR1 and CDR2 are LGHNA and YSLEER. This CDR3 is CASSQGWTDRKFTDTQYF. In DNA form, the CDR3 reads TGCGCCAGCAGCCAAGGGTGGACAGACAGAAAATTCACAGATACGCAGTATTTT.

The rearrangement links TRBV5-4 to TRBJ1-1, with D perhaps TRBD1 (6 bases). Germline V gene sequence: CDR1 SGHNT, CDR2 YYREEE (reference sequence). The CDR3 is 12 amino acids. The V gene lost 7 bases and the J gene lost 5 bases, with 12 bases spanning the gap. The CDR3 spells CASAPRGTEAFF. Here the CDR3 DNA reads TGTGCCAGCGCCCCGAGGGGGACTGAAGCTTTCTTT.

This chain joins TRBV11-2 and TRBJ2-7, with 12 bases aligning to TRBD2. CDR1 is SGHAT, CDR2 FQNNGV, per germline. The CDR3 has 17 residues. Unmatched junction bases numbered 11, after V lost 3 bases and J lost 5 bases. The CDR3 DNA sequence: TGTGCCAGCAGCTTTGGTCCTAGCGGGGGGGCCTATAACGAGCAGTACTTC. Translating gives CASSFGPSGGAYNEQYF.

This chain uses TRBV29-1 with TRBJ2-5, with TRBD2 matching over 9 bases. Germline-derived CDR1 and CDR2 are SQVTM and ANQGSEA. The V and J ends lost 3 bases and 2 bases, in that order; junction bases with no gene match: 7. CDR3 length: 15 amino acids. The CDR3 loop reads CSVDGLAGQQETQYF. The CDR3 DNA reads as TGCAGCGTTGATGGGCTAGCGGGGCAACAAGAGACCCAGTACTTC.

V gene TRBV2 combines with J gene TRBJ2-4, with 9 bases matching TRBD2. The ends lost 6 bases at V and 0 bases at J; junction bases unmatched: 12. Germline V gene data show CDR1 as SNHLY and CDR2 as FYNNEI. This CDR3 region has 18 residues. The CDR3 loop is CASSPRVAGELAKNIQYF. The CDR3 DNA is TGTGCCAGCAGCCCCAGGGTAGCGGGAGAGCTAGCCAAAAACATTCAGTACTTC.

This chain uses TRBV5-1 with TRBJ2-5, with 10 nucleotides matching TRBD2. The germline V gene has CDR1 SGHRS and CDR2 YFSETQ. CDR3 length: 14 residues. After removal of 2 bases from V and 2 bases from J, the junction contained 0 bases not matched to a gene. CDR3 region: CASSLAGGQETQYF. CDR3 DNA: TGCGCCAGCAGCTTAGCGGGGGGGCAAGAGACCCAGTACTTC.

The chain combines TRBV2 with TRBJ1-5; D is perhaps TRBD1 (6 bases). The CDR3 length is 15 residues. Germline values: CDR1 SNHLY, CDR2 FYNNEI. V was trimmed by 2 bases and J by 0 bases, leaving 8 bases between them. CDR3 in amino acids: CASSERGYSNQPQHF. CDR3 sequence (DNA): TGTGCCAGCAGTGAAAGGGGGTATAGCAATCAGCCCCAGCATTTT.

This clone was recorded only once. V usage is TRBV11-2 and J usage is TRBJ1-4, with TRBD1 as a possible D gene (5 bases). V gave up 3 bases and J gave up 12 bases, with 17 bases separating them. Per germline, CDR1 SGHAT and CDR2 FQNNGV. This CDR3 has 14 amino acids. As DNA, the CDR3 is TGTGCCAGCAGCTTGCAGGGATCGCGGGGGGAACTGTTTTTT. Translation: CASSLQGSRGELFF.

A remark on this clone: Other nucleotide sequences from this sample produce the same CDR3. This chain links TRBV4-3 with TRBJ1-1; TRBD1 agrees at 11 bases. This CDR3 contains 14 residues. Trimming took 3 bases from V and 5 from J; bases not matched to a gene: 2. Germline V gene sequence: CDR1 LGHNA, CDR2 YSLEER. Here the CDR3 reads CASSQGQGETEAFF. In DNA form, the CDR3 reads TGCGCCAGCAGCCAGGGACAGGGGGAGACTGAAGCTTTCTTT.

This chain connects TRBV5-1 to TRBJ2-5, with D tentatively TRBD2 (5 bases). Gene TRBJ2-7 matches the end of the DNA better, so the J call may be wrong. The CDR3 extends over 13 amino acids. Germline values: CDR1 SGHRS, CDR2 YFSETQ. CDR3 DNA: TGCGCCAGCAGCTTGGCGCGGGCCCACGAGCAGTACTTC. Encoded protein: CASSLARAHEQYF.

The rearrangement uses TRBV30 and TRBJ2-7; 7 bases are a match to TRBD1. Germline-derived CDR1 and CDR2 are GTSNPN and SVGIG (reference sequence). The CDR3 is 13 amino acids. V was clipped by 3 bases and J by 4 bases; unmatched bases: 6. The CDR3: CAWRQDRKYEQYF. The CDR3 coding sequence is TGTGCCTGGAGGCAGGACAGGAAATACGAGCAGTACTTC.

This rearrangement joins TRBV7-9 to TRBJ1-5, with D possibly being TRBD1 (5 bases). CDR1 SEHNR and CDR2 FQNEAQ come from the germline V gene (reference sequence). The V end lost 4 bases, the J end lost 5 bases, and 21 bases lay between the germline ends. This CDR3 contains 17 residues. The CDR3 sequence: CASSSPAVGGRDQPQHF. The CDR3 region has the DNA TGTGCCAGCAGCTCACCCGCAGTCGGGGGTCGCGATCAGCCCCAGCATTTT. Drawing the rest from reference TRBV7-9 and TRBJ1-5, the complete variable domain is DTGVSQNPRHKITKRGQNVTFRCDPISEHNRLYWYRQTLGQGPEFLTYFQNEAQLEKSRLLSDRFSAERPKGSFSTLEIQRTEQGDSAMYLCASSSPAVGGRDQPQHFGDGTRLSIL.

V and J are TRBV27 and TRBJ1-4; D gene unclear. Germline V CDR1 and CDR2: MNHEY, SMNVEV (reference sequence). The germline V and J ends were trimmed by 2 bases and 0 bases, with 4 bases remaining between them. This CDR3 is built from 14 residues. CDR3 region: CASSLLSTNEKLFF. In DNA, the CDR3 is TGTGCCAGCAGTTTACTTTCAACTAATGAAAAACTGTTTTTT.

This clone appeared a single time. This chain's CDR3 is CASSYGPDYGYTF. In nucleotides, the CDR3 is TGTGCCAGCAGTTACGGGCCAGACTATGGCTACACCTTC. J is TRBJ1-2 and V is TRBV6-5; D is uncertain. Per germline, CDR1 MNHEY and CDR2 SVGAGI. Trimming took off 2 bases at V and 3 bases at J, with 7 bases between the two ends. The CDR3 is 13 amino acids.

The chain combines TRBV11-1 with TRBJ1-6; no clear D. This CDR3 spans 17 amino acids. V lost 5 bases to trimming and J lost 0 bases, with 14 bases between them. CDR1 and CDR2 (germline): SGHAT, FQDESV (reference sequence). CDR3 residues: CASSPTRSSSYNSPLHF. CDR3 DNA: TGTGCCAGCAGCCCAACGCGGTCGAGCTCCTATAATTCACCCCTCCACTTT.

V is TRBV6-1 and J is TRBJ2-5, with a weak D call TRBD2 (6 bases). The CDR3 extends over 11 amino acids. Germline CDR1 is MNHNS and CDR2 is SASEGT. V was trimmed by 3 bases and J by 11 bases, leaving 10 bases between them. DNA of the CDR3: TGTGCCAGCAGTGACTTCGGGGGTCAGTACTTC. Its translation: CASSDFGGQYF.

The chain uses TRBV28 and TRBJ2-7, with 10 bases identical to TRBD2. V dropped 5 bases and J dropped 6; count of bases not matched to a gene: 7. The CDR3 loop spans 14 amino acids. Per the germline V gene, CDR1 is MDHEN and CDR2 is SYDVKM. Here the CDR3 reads CASSPSGSTREQYF. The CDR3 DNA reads TGTGCCAGCAGTCCTAGCGGGAGTACACGCGAGCAGTACTTC. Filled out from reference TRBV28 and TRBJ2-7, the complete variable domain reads DVKVTQSSRYLVKRTGEKVFLECVQDMDHENMFWYRQDPGLGLRLIYFSYDVKMKEKGDIPEGYSVSREKKERFSLILESASTNQTSMYLCASSPSGSTREQYFGPGTRLTVT.

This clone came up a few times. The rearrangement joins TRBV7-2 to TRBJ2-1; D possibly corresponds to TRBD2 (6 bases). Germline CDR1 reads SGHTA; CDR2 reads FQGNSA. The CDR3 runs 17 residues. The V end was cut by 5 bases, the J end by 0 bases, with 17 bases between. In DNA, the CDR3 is TGTGCCAGCAGCCAAACTACCGCGGGGCCCTCCTACAATGAGCAGTTCTTC. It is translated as CASSQTTAGPSYNEQFF.

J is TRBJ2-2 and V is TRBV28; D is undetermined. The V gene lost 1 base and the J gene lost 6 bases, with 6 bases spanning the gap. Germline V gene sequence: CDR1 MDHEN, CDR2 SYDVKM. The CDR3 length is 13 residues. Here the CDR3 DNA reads TGTGCCAGCAGTTTATTGGGCCCCGGGGAGCTGTTTTTT. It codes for CASSLLGPGELFF.

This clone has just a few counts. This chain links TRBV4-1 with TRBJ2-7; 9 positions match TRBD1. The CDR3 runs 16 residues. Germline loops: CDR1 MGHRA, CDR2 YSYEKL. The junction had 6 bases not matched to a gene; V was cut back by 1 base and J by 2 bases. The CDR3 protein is CASSQATGTGTYEQYF. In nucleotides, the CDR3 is TGCGCCAGCAGCCAAGCTACCGGGACAGGGACCTACGAGCAGTACTTC.

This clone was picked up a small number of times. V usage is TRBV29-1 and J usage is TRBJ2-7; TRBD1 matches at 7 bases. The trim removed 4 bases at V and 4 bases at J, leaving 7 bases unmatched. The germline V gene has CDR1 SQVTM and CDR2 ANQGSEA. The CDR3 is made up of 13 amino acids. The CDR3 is CSVAPGGSYEQYF. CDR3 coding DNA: TGCAGCGTTGCCCCAGGGGGATCGTACGAGCAGTACTTC.

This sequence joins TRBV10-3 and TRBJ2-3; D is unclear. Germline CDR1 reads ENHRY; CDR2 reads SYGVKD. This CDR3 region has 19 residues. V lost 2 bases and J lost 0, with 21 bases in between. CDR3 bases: TGTGCCATCAGTGAGGGGCTCCTATATTCGGAATCTAGCACAGATACGCAGTATTTT. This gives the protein CAISEGLLYSESSTDTQYF.

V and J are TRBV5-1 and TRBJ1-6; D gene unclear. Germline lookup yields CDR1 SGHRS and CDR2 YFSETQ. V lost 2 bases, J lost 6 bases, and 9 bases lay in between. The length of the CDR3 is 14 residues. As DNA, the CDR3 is TGCGCCAGCAGCTTCGAGGACTTTAATTCACCCCTCCACTTT. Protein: CASSFEDFNSPLHF.

CDR3 amino acids: CAEDRGLYGYTF. The CDR3 DNA reads as TGTGCCGAGGATAGGGGCCTCTATGGCTACACCTTC. The chain joins TRBV5-5 to TRBJ1-2; TRBD1 might be the D (5 bases). The CDR3 totals 12 residues. CDR1 and CDR2 (germline): SGHKS, YYEKEE (reference sequence). Trimming pared 10 bases from V and 4 bases from J, leaving 14 bases between. Variable domain in full (rest from reference TRBV5-5 and TRBJ1-2): DAGVTQSPTHLIKTRGQQVTLRCSPISGHKSVSWYQQVLGQGPQFIFQYYEKEERGRGNFPDRFSARQFPNYSSELNVNALLLGDSALYLCAEDRGLYGYTFGSGTRLTVV.

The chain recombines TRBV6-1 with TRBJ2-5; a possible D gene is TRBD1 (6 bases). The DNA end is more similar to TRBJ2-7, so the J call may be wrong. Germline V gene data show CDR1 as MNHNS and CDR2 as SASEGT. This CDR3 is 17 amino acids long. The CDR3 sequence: CASSEDLQGRPAYEQYF. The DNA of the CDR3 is TGTGCCAGCAGTGAAGACTTACAGGGCCGACCTGCCTACGAGCAGTACTTC.

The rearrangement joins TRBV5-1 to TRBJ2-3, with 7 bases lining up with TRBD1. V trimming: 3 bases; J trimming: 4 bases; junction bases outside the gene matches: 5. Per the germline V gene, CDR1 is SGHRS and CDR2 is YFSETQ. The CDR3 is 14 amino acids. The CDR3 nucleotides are TGCGCCAGCAGCTCCGGGACAGTTGCAGATACGCAGTATTTT. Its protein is CASSSGTVADTQYF.

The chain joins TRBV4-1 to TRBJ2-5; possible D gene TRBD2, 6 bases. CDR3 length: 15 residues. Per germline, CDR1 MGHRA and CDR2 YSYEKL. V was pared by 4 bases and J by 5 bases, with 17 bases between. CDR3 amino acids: CASSPGPAGGETQYF. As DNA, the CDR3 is TGCGCCAGCAGCCCAGGTCCAGCGGGTGGGGAGACCCAGTACTTC.